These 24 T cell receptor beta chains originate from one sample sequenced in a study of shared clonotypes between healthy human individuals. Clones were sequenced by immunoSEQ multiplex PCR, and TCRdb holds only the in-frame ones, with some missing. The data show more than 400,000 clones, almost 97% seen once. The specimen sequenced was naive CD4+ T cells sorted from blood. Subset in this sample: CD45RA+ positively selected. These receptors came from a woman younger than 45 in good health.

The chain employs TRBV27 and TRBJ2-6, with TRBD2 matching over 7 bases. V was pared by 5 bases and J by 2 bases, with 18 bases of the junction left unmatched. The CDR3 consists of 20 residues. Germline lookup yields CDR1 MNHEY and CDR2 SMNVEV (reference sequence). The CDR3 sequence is CASSPYPAREDPTGANVLTF. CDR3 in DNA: TGTGCCAGCAGTCCCTACCCTGCCCGGGAGGACCCCACTGGGGCCAACGTCCTGACTTTC.

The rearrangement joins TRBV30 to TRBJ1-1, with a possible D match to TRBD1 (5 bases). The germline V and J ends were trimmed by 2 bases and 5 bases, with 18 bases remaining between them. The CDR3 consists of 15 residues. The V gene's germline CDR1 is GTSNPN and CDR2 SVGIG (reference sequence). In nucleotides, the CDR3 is TGTGCCTGGAGTCCCGGGCTGGGGGGTTGGACTGAAGCTTTCTTT. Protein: CAWSPGLGGWTEAFF.

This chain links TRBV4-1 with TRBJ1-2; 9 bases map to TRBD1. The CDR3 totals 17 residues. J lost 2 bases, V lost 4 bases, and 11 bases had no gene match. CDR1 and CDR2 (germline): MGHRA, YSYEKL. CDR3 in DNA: TGCGCCAGCAGCCTGGGACAGGGAGTTCTAGTGAACTATGGCTACACCTTC. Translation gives CASSLGQGVLVNYGYTF.

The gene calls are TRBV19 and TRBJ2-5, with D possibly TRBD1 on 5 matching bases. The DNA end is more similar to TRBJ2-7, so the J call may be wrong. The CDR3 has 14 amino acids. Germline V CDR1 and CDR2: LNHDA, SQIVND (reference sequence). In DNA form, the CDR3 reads TGTGCCAGTAGTAAGCAGGGTTTGACCTACGAGCAGTACTTC. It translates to CASSKQGLTYEQYF.

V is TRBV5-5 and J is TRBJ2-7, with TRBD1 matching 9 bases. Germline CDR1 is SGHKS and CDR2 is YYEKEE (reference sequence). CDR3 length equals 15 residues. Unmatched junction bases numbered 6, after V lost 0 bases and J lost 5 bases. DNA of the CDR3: TGTGCCAGCAGCTTGGGACAGGGGGGAGTCGACGAGCAGTACTTC. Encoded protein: CASSLGQGGVDEQYF.

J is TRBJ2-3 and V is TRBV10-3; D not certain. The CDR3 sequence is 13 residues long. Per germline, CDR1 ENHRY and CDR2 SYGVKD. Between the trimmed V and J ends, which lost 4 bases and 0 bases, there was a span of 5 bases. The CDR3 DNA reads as TGTGCCATCAGTGCAGAGAGCACAGATACGCAGTATTTT. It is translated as CAISAESTDTQYF.

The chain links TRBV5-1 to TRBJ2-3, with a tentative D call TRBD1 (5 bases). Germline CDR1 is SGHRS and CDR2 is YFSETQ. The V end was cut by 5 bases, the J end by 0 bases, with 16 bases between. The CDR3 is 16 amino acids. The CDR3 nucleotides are TGCGCCAGCAGAAATTCAACAGGAGCTAGCACAGATACGCAGTATTTT. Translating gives CASRNSTGASTDTQYF.

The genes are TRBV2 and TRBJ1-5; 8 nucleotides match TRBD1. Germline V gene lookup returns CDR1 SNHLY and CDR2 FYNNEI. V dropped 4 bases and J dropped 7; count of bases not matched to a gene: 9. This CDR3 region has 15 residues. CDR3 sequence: CASSGRQGRVQPQHF. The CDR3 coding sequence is TGTGCCAGCAGTGGCAGACAGGGGAGGGTCCAGCCCCAGCATTTT.

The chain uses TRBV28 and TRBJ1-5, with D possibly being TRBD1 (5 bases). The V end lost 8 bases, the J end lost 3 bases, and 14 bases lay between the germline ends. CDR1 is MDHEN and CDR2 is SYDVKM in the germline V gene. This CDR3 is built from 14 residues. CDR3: CASSTRRVNQPQHF. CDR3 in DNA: TGTGCCAGCTCAACCCGCAGGGTCAATCAGCCCCAGCATTTT.

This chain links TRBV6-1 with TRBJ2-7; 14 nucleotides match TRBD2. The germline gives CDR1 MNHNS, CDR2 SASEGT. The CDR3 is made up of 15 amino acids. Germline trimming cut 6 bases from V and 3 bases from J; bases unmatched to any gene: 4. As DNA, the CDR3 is TGTGCCAGCAGGACTAGCGGGAGGGCCCTCTACGAGCAGTACTTC. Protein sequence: CASRTSGRALYEQYF.

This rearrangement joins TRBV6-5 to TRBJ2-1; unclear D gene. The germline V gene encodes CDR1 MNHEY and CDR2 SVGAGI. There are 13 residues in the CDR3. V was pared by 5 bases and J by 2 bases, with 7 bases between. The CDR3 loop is CASSPSTYNEQFF. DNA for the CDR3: TGTGCCAGCAGTCCCAGTACCTACAATGAGCAGTTCTTC.

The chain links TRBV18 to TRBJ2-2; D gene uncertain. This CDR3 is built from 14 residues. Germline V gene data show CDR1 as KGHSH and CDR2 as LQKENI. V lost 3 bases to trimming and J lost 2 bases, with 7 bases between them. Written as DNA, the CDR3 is TGTGCCAGCTCACCCCCCATTAACACCGGGGAGCTGTTTTTT. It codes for CASSPPINTGELFF.

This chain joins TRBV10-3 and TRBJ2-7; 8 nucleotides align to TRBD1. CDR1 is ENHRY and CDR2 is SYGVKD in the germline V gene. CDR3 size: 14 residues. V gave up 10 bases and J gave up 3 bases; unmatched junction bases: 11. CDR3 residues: CATSTGQEGYEQYF. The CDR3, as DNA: TGTGCCACCTCAACGGGACAGGAAGGCTACGAGCAGTACTTC.

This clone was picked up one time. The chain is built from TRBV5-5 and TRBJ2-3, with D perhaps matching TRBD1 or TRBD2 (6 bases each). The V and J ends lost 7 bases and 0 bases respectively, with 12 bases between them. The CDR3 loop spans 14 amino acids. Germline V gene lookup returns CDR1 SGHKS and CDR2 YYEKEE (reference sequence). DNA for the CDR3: TGTGCCAGCGGAGGGGGTCCTAGCACAGATACGCAGTATTTT. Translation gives CASGGGPSTDTQYF.

The CDR3 spells CASSFGTSFPETQYF. The CDR3 DNA sequence: TGTGCCAGCAGCTTTGGGACTAGCTTCCCAGAGACCCAGTACTTC. This chain links TRBV5-4 with TRBJ2-5; 9 bases are a match to TRBD2. The CDR3 runs to 15 residues. Germline CDR1 is SGHNT and CDR2 is YYREEE (reference sequence). Trimming at V came to 2 bases and at J to 4 bases, leaving 6 bases not matched to a gene.

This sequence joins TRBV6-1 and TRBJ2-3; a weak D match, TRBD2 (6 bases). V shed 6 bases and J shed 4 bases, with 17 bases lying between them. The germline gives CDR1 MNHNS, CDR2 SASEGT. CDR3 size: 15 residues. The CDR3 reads CASSGILVAADTQYF. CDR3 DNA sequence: TGTGCCAGCAGCGGGATACTTGTAGCGGCAGATACGCAGTATTTT.

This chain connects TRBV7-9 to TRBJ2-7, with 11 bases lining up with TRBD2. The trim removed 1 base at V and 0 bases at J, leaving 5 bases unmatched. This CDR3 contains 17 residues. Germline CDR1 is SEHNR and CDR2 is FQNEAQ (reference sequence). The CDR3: CASSLVTSGSLSYEQYF. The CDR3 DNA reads TGTGCCAGCAGCTTAGTAACTAGCGGGAGCCTCTCCTACGAGCAGTACTTC. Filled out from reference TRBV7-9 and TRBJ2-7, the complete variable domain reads DTGVSQNPRHKITKRGQNVTFRCDPISEHNRLYWYRQTLGQGPEFLTYFQNEAQLEKSRLLSDRFSAERPKGSFSTLEIQRTEQGDSAMYLCASSLVTSGSLSYEQYFGPGTRLTVT.

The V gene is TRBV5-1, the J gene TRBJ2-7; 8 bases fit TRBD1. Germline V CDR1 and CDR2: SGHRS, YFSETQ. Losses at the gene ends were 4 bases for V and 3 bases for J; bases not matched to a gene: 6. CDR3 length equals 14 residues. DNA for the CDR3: TGCGCCAGCAGCATGCCGGGACAGGTCTACGAGCAGTACTTC. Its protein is CASSMPGQVYEQYF.

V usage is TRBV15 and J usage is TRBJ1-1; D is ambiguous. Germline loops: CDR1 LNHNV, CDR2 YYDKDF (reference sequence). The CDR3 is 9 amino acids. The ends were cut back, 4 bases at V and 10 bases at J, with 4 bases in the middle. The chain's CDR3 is CATSTGAFF. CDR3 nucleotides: TGTGCCACCAGCACCGGAGCTTTCTTT.

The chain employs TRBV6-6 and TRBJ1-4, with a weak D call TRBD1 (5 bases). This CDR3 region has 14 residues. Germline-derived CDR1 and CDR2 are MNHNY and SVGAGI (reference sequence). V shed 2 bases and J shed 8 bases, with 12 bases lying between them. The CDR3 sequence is CASSYGGVGEKLFF. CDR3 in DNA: TGTGCCAGCAGTTACGGAGGGGTGGGGGAAAAACTGTTTTTT.

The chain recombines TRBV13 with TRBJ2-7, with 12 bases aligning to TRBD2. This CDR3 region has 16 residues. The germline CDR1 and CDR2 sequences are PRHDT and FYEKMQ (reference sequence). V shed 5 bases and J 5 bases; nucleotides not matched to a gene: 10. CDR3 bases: TGTGCCAGCAGCCCTTCCGGGACTAGCGGGTGGGACGAGCAGTACTTC. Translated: CASSPSGTSGWDEQYF.

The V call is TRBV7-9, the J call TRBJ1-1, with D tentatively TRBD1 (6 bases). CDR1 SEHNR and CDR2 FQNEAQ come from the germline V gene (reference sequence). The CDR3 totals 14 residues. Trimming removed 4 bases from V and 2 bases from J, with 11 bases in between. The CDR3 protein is CASSSRTANTEAFF. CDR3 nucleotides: TGTGCCAGCAGCTCCCGGACAGCTAACACTGAAGCTTTCTTT.

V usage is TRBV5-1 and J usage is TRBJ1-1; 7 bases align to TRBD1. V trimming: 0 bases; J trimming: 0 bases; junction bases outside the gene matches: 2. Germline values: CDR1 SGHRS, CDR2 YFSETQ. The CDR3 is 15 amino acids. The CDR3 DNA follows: TGCGCCAGCAGCTTGGGGGGACAGTTGAACACTGAAGCTTTCTTT. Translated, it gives CASSLGGQLNTEAFF. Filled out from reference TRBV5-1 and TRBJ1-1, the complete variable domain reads KAGVTQTPRYLIKTRGQQVTLSCSPISGHRSVSWYQQTPGQGLQFLFEYFSETQRNKGNFPGRFSGRQFSNSRSEMNVSTLELGDSALYLCASSLGGQLNTEAFFGQGTRLTVV.

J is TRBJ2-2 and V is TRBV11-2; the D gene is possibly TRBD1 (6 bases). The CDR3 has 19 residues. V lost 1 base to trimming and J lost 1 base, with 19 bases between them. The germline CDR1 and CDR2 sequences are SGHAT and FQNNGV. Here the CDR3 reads CASSLGLILGARNTGELFF. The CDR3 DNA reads TGTGCCAGCAGCTTAGGGTTAATTTTGGGGGCTAGGAACACCGGGGAGCTGTTTTTT.